This T cell receptor (beta chain) was sequenced during a study of HIV-infected patients and healthy controls. TCRdb reprocessed the 5' RACE reads with MiXCR, giving one entry per CDR3 protein. The data show roughly 70,000 distinct CDR3 sequences, with roughly 16% seen just once and approximately 5.3% held by the top ten. The V segment lost 0 bases and the J segment 4 bases; nucleotides outside the gene matches: 2. The CDR3 loop spans 14 amino acids. Germline lookup yields CDR1 GTSNPN and CDR2 SVGIG (reference sequence). V usage is TRBV30 and J usage is TRBJ1-5; 8 nucleotides align to TRBD1. The sequence derives from a human donor in good health. Sequenced sample: CD4+ T cells from blood. CDR3 residues: CAWSVGQDNQPQHF. The CDR3 DNA reads as TGTGCCTGGAGTGTGGGACAGGATAATCAGCCCCAGCATTTT.